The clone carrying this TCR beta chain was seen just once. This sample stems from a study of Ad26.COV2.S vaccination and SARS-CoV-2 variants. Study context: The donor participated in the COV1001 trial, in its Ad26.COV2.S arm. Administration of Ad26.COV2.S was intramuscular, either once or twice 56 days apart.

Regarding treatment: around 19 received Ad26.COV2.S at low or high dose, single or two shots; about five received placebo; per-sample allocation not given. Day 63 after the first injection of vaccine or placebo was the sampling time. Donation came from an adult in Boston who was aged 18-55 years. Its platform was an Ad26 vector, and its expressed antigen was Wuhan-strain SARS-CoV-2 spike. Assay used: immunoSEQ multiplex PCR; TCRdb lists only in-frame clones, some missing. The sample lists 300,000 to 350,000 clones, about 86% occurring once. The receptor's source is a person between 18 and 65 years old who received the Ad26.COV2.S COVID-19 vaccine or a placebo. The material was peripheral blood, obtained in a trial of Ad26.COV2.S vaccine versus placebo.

CDR3 bases: TGTGCCAGTAGTGGCTCCGGGACAACTAACTATGGCTACACCTTC. This sequence encodes CASSGSGTTNYGYTF. The gene calls are TRBV19 and TRBJ1-2; weak D call: TRBD1 (6 bases). The CDR3 length is 15 residues. Trimming took 5 bases from V and 0 from J, leaving 13 bases between them. Germline values: CDR1 LNHDA, CDR2 SQIVND (reference sequence).